Shown below are 20 T cell receptor beta chains from a single sample sequenced in a study of shared clonotypes between healthy human individuals (dated by TCRdb to 2018 to 2020). Library prep was done by the immunoSEQ multiplex PCR assay. Imported from immuneACCESS, the table was reduced by TCRdb to in-frame sequences with V and J called. These copies leave out some clones; in studies compared against another copy, an unresolved V gene accounts for under half, and the cause of the remainder is not known. Present in this sample are some 2 million clones, about 94% of which were seen just once. Around 1% of the sample belongs to the ten largest clones. For the CD8 naive samples, CD45RO-negative cells were positively selected for CCR7, yielding a CD45RA+CCR7+ population from which TemRA cells were excluded. Sequencing used naive CD8+ T cells sorted from blood. This specimen's cell subset or site label, interpreted: CD45RA+CCR7+. The receptors derive from a young man in good health.

The chain joins TRBV7-6 to TRBJ2-1, with a possible D match to TRBD1 (6 bases). The CDR3 loop spans 16 amino acids. Trimming removed 1 base at V and 6 bases at J, with 16 bases between. The germline CDR1 and CDR2 sequences are SGHVS and FNYEAQ. In DNA, the CDR3 is TGTGCCAGCAGCTTAGTTTCAGGACAGTATCCCAATGAGCAGTTCTTC. This sequence encodes CASSLVSGQYPNEQFF. The full variable domain, in which reference TRBV7-6 and TRBJ2-1 provide the parts outside the CDR3, is GAGVSQSPRYKVTKRGQDVALRCDPISGHVSLYWYRQALGQGPEFLTYFNYEAQQDKSGLPNDRFSAERPEGSISTLTIQRTEQRDSAMYRCASSLVSGQYPNEQFFGPGTRLTVL.

This clone appeared a single time. Other nucleotide sequences in the sample specify the same CDR3. V gene TRBV28 combines with J gene TRBJ2-7; 8 nucleotides agree with TRBD1. Trimming took 3 bases from V and 3 from J; bases not matched to a gene: 1. The CDR3 consists of 13 residues. The germline V gene encodes CDR1 MDHEN and CDR2 SYDVKM. The CDR3 DNA reads as TGTGCCAGCAGTTTTGGGACAGGCTACGAGCAGTACTTC. This sequence encodes CASSFGTGYEQYF.

Turning to this clone: The same CDR3 is also encoded by other DNA sequences in this sample. The J gene is TRBJ2-1, the V gene TRBV4-1; D is ambiguous. CDR3 length: 13 residues. Germline CDR1 and CDR2: MGHRA and YSYEKL. Trimming cost V 0 bases and J 10 bases, with 10 bases left between them. CDR3 bases: TGCGCCAGCAGCCAAGATCCTGGCAACGAGCAGTTCTTC. This encodes CASSQDPGNEQFF.

V gene TRBV13 combines with J gene TRBJ2-1; 8 bases map to TRBD2. The V segment lost 2 bases and the J segment 5 bases; nucleotides outside the gene matches: 8. The V gene's germline CDR1 is PRHDT and CDR2 FYEKMQ (reference sequence). The CDR3 spans 16 residues. The CDR3 nucleotides read TGTGCCAGCAGCTTATGGTCGGGGGGGCCCCACAATGAGCAGTTCTTC. Translation: CASSLWSGGPHNEQFF.

V and J are TRBV28 and TRBJ1-2; D is undetermined. V lost 6 bases, J lost 5 bases, and 13 bases lay in between. CDR1 is MDHEN and CDR2 is SYDVKM in the germline V gene. The CDR3 spans 13 residues. In nucleotides, the CDR3 is TGTGCCAGCAGCCCCCGGGAATTTTATGGCTACACCTTC. It is translated as CASSPREFYGYTF.

V is TRBV19 and J is TRBJ1-2, with D possibly being TRBD1 (5 bases). Between the trimmed V and J ends, which lost 8 bases and 2 bases, there was a span of 24 bases. Germline CDR1 reads LNHDA; CDR2 reads SQIVND (reference sequence). The CDR3 covers 17 residues. CDR3 nucleotides: TGTGCCAGTCAGGGCCCTCCCACTCGGGGGGACAACTATGGCTACACCTTC. This codes for CASQGPPTRGDNYGYTF.

This clone was recorded only once. V usage is TRBV28 and J usage is TRBJ2-7; D is perhaps TRBD2 (5 bases). The CDR3 has 13 amino acids. V lost 6 bases and J 3 bases, leaving 12 bases between the germline ends. Germline V gene data show CDR1 as MDHEN and CDR2 as SYDVKM. The CDR3 coding sequence is TGTGCCAGCAGATCCCCTGAGGGCTACGAGCAGTACTTC. Protein product: CASRSPEGYEQYF.

The V gene is TRBV10-2, the J gene TRBJ2-7, with D perhaps matching TRBD1 or TRBD2 (5 bases each). The germline V gene encodes CDR1 WSHSY and CDR2 SAAADI. The CDR3 contains 14 residues. The V end lost 0 bases, the J end lost 2 bases, and 8 bases lay between the germline ends. DNA of the CDR3: TGCGCCAGCAGTGAGTCTGGGACCACCTACGAGCAGTACTTC. Its translation: CASSESGTTYEQYF.

This clone was seen once. Other DNA sequences in the sample encode the same CDR3. The chain is built from TRBV4-1 and TRBJ1-5; the D is unclear. Germline V gives CDR1 MGHRA, CDR2 YSYEKL. The V end was cut by 4 bases, the J end by 4 bases, with 17 bases between. The CDR3 runs 16 residues. CDR3 sequence: CASSPPGGVSNQPQHF. In nucleotides, the CDR3 is TGCGCCAGCAGCCCCCCCGGTGGGGTTTCTAATCAGCCCCAGCATTTT.

This chain links TRBV4-1 with TRBJ2-7; TRBD1 or TRBD2 may be the D gene (5 bases each). The CDR3 runs 16 residues. Germline V CDR1 and CDR2: MGHRA, YSYEKL. Trimming stripped 3 bases from V and 0 bases from J, with 15 bases between. The DNA of the CDR3 is TGCGCCAGCAGCCACGGGACCGACGGCACCTCCTACGAGCAGTACTTC. Encoded protein: CASSHGTDGTSYEQYF.

The CDR3 coding sequence is TGTGCCAGCAGCTTGTTCTCGCGGGGCCACACAGATACGCAGTATTTT. Its translation is CASSLFSRGHTDTQYF. The J gene is TRBJ2-3, the V gene TRBV5-6; D might be TRBD2 (6 bases). V lost 1 base to trimming and J lost 2 bases, with 14 bases between them. The length of the CDR3 is 16 residues. Germline V gene data show CDR1 as SGHDT and CDR2 as YYEEEE. The whole variable domain, filled in from reference TRBV5-6 and TRBJ2-3, reads DAGVTQSPTHLIKTRGQQVTLRCSPKSGHDTVSWYQQALGQGPQFIFQYYEEEERQRGNFPDRFSGHQFPNYSSELNVNALLLGDSALYLCASSLFSRGHTDTQYFGPGTRLTVL.

V usage is TRBV27 and J usage is TRBJ2-7; a possible D gene is TRBD2 (6 bases). The ends were cut back, 5 bases at V and 6 bases at J, with 20 bases in the middle. CDR1 is MNHEY and CDR2 is SMNVEV in the germline V gene (reference sequence). The CDR3 runs to 15 residues. The chain's CDR3 is CASSPRRAPPIEQYF. The CDR3 DNA sequence: TGTGCCAGCAGTCCTAGGAGGGCACCGCCGATCGAGCAGTACTTC.

This chain joins TRBV5-6 and TRBJ2-7; possible D gene TRBD1, 6 bases. Trimming pared 3 bases from V and 3 bases from J, leaving 19 bases between. Germline-derived CDR1 and CDR2 are SGHDT and YYEEEE. CDR3 length: 16 residues. The CDR3 DNA is TGTGCCAGCAGCTCGACTTCCCCGGACAGTAACTACGAGCAGTACTTC. This codes for CASSSTSPDSNYEQYF.

J is TRBJ2-7 and V is TRBV12-5; tentative D call: TRBD2 (5 bases). The V and J ends lost 3 bases and 3 bases respectively, with 9 bases between them. Germline V gene lookup returns CDR1 LGHNT and CDR2 FRNRAP. The CDR3 runs to 13 residues. The DNA of the CDR3 is TGTGCTAGTGGTTTTGGCGGACTCTACGAGCAGTACTTC. It yields the protein CASGFGGLYEQYF.

The chain recombines TRBV5-1 with TRBJ2-3; TRBD1 aligns across 10 bases. The CDR3 is made up of 17 amino acids. Germline V lookup: CDR1 SGHRS, CDR2 YFSETQ. V lost 3 bases, J lost 2 bases, and 9 bases stayed unmatched. The CDR3 loop reads CASSSSVTGGVTDTQYF. The CDR3 DNA reads TGCGCCAGCAGCTCATCCGTGACAGGGGGCGTCACAGATACGCAGTATTTT.

The gene calls are TRBV2 and TRBJ2-7; 7 bases map to TRBD2. The CDR3 is 15 amino acids. V shed 3 bases, J shed 0 bases, and the junction held 5 bases outside the gene matches. Germline V gives CDR1 SNHLY, CDR2 FYNNEI. The CDR3 DNA is TGTGCCAGCAGTGAGTATGGGGGGGACTCCTACGAGCAGTACTTC. It codes for CASSEYGGDSYEQYF. The full variable domain, with the rest looked up from reference TRBV2 and TRBJ2-7, is EPEVTQTPSHQVTQMGQEVILRCVPISNHLYFYWYRQILGQKVEFLVSFYNNEISEKSEIFDDQFSVERPDGSNFTLKIRSTKLEDSAMYFCASSEYGGDSYEQYFGPGTRLTVT.

This clone came up once. This rearrangement joins TRBV6-5 to TRBJ2-7, with TRBD2 matching 8 bases. V lost 6 bases and J lost 2; bases outside the gene matches: 6. The V gene's germline CDR1 is MNHEY and CDR2 SVGAGI. The CDR3 is 14 residues long. The CDR3: CASSGLARTYEQYF. The CDR3 bases are TGTGCCAGCAGCGGACTAGCTAGAACCTACGAGCAGTACTTC.

This clone was seen only once. The junction and the germline gene differ at one end; a read error may be behind it. The chain couples TRBV7-7 to TRBJ2-2; 13 nucleotides match TRBD2. CDR1 and CDR2 (germline): SSHAT, FNYEAQ (reference sequence). This CDR3 spans 19 amino acids. The DNA of the CDR3 is TGTGCTAGCAGCCTACTGGGACTAGCGGGGCCTGAAGACACCGGGGAGCTGTTTTTT. This sequence encodes CASSLLGLAGPEDTGELFF.

This chain joins TRBV15 and TRBJ2-5; D might be TRBD1 (5 bases). Trimming took 5 bases from V and 0 from J, leaving 10 bases between them. This CDR3 spans 14 amino acids. The germline gives CDR1 LNHNV, CDR2 YYDKDF (reference sequence). CDR3 DNA sequence: TGTGCCACCAGCGCAACAGGTTACCAAGAGACCCAGTACTTC. It specifies CATSATGYQETQYF.

The DNA of the CDR3 is TGTGCCAGCAGCCCCCAGGGACTTGAAGCTTTCTTT. Translating gives CASSPQGLEAFF. V usage is TRBV7-9 and J usage is TRBJ1-1, with D possibly TRBD1 on 5 matching bases. The CDR3 covers 12 residues. V gave up 5 bases and J gave up 7 bases, with 11 bases separating them. The germline gives CDR1 SEHNR, CDR2 FQNEAQ (reference sequence).